Listed below are T cell receptor beta chains from one sample, sequenced in a study of human T cells and chemical hapten exposure. TCRdb used MiXCR to reprocess the RACE reads, holding one entry per CDR3 protein. The top ten clones hold around 1.9% of a sample with 100,000 to 150,000 distinct CDR3 sequences, approximately 9.1% of them seen once. The sample consisted of whole blood. These receptor sequences come from a male donor in good health. Some clones in this sample may be carry-over from other donors' samples. Each CDR3 is given with its conserved first and last residue. The D gene is left open where the match is weak. Where a row states a size, it is once, few, many or the class of an expanded clone; other rows omit it.

.,TRBV20-1,many,TRBJ1-2,TGCAGTGCTACGAGCGTCACCGGGGGTAATAACTATGGCTACACCTTC,CSATSVTGGNNYGYTF
TRBD2,TRBV4-1,few,TRBJ2-5,TGCGCCAGCAGCCACTCTCTAGCGGGAGGGGGCGAGACCCAGTACTTC,CASSHSLAGGGETQYF
.,TRBV10-1,.,TRBJ2-2,TGCGCCAGCAGCTCAGGGTCCGGGGAGCTGTTTTTT,CASSSGSGELFF
TRBD1,TRBV5-1,.,TRBJ2-3,TGCGCCAGCAGCCGCGGACAGGGCTGGGAAGATACGCAGTATTTT,CASSRGQGWEDTQYF
.,TRBV25-1,few,TRBJ1-2,TGTGCCAGCAGTGAGCAGAACTATGGCTACACCTTC,CASSEQNYGYTF
TRBD1,TRBV19,few,TRBJ2-5,TGTGCCAGTAGCACAGGGGTCCCCCAAGAGACCCAGTACTTC,CASSTGVPQETQYF
.,TRBV10-3,few,TRBJ2-7,TGTGCCATCAGTGATGGAATAGCGTTGGTTCTCGAGCAGTACTTC,CAISDGIALVLEQYF
.,TRBV5-4,.,TRBJ2-3,TGTGCCAGCAGCTGGAGGGGAGGCACAGATACGCAGTATTTT,CASSWRGGTDTQYF
.,TRBV11-2,many,TRBJ1-2,TGTGCCAGCAGCGTACAGGAGGTCCGTGGGGGCTACACCTTC,CASSVQEVRGGYTF
TRBD1,TRBV5-1,.,TRBJ1-1,TGCGCCAGCAGCTTGGCAGACAGGGGCCCTGAAGCTTTCTTT,CASSLADRGPEAFF
TRBD2,TRBV12-3/TRBV12-4,.,TRBJ2-1,TGTGCCAGCACTCCCGTAGCGGGGGGTACCAATGAGCAGTTCTTC,CASTPVAGGTNEQFF
.,TRBV20-1,many,TRBJ1-2,TGCAGTGCTAGAGACCCTCCCAGAGACTATGGCTACACCTTC,CSARDPPRDYGYTF
TRBD1,TRBV7-2,few,TRBJ2-7,TGTGCCAGCAGCTTAGGGGCTAGAGGGGGCCCCTACGAGCAGTACTTC,CASSLGARGGPYEQYF
TRBD1,TRBV27,many,TRBJ2-6,TGTGCCAGCAGTCCGACAGGGGCTGGGGCCAACGTCCTGACTTTC,CASSPTGAGANVLTF
.,TRBV20-1,few,TRBJ1-1,TGCAGTGCTTCGGTACAGACCATGAACACTGAAGCTTTCTTT,CSASVQTMNTEAFF
.,TRBV4-3,.,TRBJ1-1,TGCGCCAGCAGCCAAGCCGAAGGGCCATGGACTGAAGCTTTCTTT,CASSQAEGPWTEAFF
.,TRBV7-8,many,TRBJ2-1,TGTGCCAGCACGAGACTGGCCTACAATGAGCAGTTCTTC,CASTRLAYNEQFF
TRBD2,TRBV5-4,.,TRBJ2-3,TGTGCCAGCAGCGCCACCGGGACTATAAGAACAGATACGCAGTATTTT,CASSATGTIRTDTQYF
.,TRBV18,many,TRBJ2-3,TGTGCCAGCTCACCAATGGCAGGCACAGATACGCAGTATTTT,CASSPMAGTDTQYF